This entry concerns a single TCR beta chain. The same CDR3 can be traced to other DNA sequences in this sample. V lost 0 bases, J lost 3 bases, and 6 bases stayed unmatched. The CDR3 contains 16 residues. The germline V gene encodes CDR1 SGDLS and CDR2 YYNGEE. This record belongs to a study of shared clonotypes between healthy human individuals. Naive-designated CD8 cells lacked CD45RO, were positively enriched for CCR7, and omitted terminally differentiated effector memory CD45RA+ cells. TCRdb's copy holds only in-frame clones and misses some; the assay was immunoSEQ multiplex PCR. There are some 2.1 million clones in the sample; 80% to 95% occur only once, and more than 1.5% lies in the top ten.

Sequenced sample: naive CD8+ T cells from PBMCs. This receptor was taken from a man aged 18 to 30 in good health. Some clones in this sample may be carry-over from other donors' samples. The gene calls are TRBV9 and TRBJ2-1; 7 bases line up with TRBD1. The CDR3 sequence is CASSVEGGGSYNEQFF. The CDR3 DNA reads as TGTGCCAGCAGCGTAGAAGGGGGCGGTAGCTACAATGAGCAGTTCTTC.